This T cell receptor (beta chain) originates from a study of cytomegalovirus exposure and HLA in healthy donors. Study-wide points: Earlier analysis looked at TCR beta V segments, and most were productive about 87% or about 30% of the time. Further analysis, carried out later, found HLA-associated TCR beta chains more clonally expanded than equally common other chains. Many donors shared some public TCRs, even though most TCR sequences were rare.

At sampling all donors were nominally healthy, likely with unrecorded immune exposures. PCR was performed using 60 Vbeta and 13 Jbeta primers. Produced via immunoSEQ multiplex PCR; TCRdb's table is partial and in-frame only. Its clone listing holds 40,000 to 50,000 clones. The CDR3 totals 12 residues. Deletions cut 6 bases from V and 4 bases from J, with 7 bases between. Germline assignment: CDR1 SEHNR and CDR2 FQNEAQ (reference sequence). Of note for this clone: What it recognizes is unknown.

The TCR was taken from a woman between 40 and 50 years old in good health and CMV-seronegative. The chain employs TRBV7-9 and TRBJ2-1; D is uncertain. What was sequenced was PBMCs. CDR3 sequence (DNA): TGTGCCAGCAGATATAGATACAATGAGCAGTTCTTC. Amino acids: CASRYRYNEQFF.